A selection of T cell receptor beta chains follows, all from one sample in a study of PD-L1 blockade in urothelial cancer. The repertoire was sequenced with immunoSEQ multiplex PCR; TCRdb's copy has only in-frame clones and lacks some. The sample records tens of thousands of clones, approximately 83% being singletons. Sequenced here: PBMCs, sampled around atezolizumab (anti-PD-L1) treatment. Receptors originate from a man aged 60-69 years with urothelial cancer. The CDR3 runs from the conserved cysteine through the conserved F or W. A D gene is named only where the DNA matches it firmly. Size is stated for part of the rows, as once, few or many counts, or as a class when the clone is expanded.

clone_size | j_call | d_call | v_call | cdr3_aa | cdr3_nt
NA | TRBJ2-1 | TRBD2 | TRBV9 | CASRGINGGEYNEQFF | TGTGCCAGCAGGGGAATTAACGGGGGGGAATACAATGAGCAGTTCTTC
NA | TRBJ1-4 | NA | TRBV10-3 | CAISATDNEKLFF | TGTGCCATCAGTGCGACAGATAATGAAAAACTGTTTTTT
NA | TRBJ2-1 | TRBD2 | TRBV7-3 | CASSSGGSVDEQFF | TGTGCCAGCAGCTCGGGAGGGTCTGTGGATGAGCAGTTCTTC
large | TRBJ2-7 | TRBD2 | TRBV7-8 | CASSTGLAGGIPSSYEQYF | TGTGCCAGCAGCACCGGACTAGCGGGGGGAATACCGAGCTCCTACGAGCAGTACTTC
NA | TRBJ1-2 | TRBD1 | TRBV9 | CASSAPFTGDGYTF | TGTGCCAGCAGCGCCCCATTCACAGGGGATGGCTACACCTTC
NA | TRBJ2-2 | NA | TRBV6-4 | CASRLRAGTGELFF | TGTGCCAGCAGACTTAGGGCGGGGACCGGGGAGCTGTTTTTT
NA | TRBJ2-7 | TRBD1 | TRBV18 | CASSPLPNTGGYEQYF | TGTGCCAGCTCTCCCTTGCCCAATACAGGGGGCTACGAGCAGTACTTC
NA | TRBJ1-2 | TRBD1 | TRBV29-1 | CSVERGQGGGYTF | TGCAGCGTCGAGAGGGGACAGGGGGGCGGCTACACCTTC
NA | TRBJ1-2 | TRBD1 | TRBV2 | CASSQDRDPGYTF | TGTGCCAGCAGTCAGGACAGGGATCCTGGCTACACCTTC
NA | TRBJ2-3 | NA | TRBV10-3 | CAISESTLRAQATDTQYF | TGTGCCATCAGTGAGTCAACCCTGCGGGCGCAAGCCACAGATACGCAGTATTTT
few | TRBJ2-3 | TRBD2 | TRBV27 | CASSLSGFAGGQADTQYF | TGTGCCAGCAGTTTATCCGGGTTTGCGGGAGGGCAGGCAGATACGCAGTATTTT
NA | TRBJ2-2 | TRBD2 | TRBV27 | CASSLVSVGGVTGELFF | TGTGCCAGCAGTTTAGTGAGCGTGGGAGGGGTCACCGGGGAGCTGTTTTTT
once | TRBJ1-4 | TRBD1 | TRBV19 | CASSSLGQGGEKLFF | TGTGCCAGTAGCTCCCTCGGACAGGGGGGTGAAAAACTGTTTTTT
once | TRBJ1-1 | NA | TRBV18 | CASSTTGQARNTEAFF | TGTGCCAGCTCAACCACGGGACAAGCAAGAAACACTGAAGCTTTCTTT
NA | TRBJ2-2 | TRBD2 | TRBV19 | CASSSGLASGELFF | TGTGCCAGTAGCTCAGGACTAGCTTCCGGGGAGCTGTTTTTT
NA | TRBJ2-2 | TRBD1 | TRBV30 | CAGNQGAAGELFF | TGTGCCGGGAACCAGGGGGCGGCCGGGGAGCTGTTTTTT
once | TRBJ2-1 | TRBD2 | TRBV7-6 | CASSLARVLAGGNEQFF | TGTGCCAGCAGCTTAGCGAGGGTTCTAGCGGGGGGGAATGAGCAGTTCTTC
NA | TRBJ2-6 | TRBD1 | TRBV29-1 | CSQRQGVSGANVLTF | TGCAGCCAGCGACAGGGGGTCTCTGGGGCCAACGTCCTGACTTTC
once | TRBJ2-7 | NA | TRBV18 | CASSPDWTGRAGWQYF | TGTGCCAGCTCACCCGATTGGACAGGGAGGGCCGGTTGGCAGTACTTC
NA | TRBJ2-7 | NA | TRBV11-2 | CASSWGVADEQYF | TGTGCCAGCAGCTGGGGGGTAGCTGACGAGCAGTACTTC
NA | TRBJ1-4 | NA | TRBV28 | CASSFFQGNPFF | TGTGCCAGCAGTTTTTTTCAGGGCAATCCGTTTTTT
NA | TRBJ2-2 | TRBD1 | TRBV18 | CASSTSQGIGELFF | TGTGCCAGCTCAACCTCACAGGGGATCGGGGAGCTGTTTTTT
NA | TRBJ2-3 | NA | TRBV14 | CASSLIVGRHTDTQYF | TGTGCCAGCAGCCTAATCGTAGGTCGACACACAGATACGCAGTATTTT
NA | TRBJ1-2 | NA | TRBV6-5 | CAIRDTLFRYGYTF | TGTGCCATCAGGGACACCCTATTCCGCTATGGCTACACCTTC
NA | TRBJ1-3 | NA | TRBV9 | CASSVYWSSGNTIYF | TGTGCCAGCAGCGTTTACTGGAGCTCTGGAAACACCATATATTTT
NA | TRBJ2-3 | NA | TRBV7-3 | CASSSSGASTDTQYF | TGTGCCAGCAGCTCCAGCGGAGCGAGCACAGATACGCAGTATTTT
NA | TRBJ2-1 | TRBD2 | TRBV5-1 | CASSSIGLAEYNEQFF | TGCGCCAGCAGCTCGATAGGACTAGCAGAGTACAATGAGCAGTTCTTC
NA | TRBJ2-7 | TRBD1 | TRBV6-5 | CASTFGGTGEYEQYF | TGTGCCAGCACCTTCGGGGGGACAGGGGAGTACGAGCAGTACTTC